What follows are 8 T cell receptor beta chains derived from one specimen sequenced in a study of T cell responses to AZD1222 COVID-19 vaccine. The method was immunoSEQ multiplex PCR; TCRdb's version includes in-frame clones alone and lacks a portion of them. The sample shows under 150,000 clones, roughly 92% of them seen only once. Sequencing was performed on peripheral blood, taken 28 days after the second AZD1222 dose. Receptor source: an adult who received the AZD1222 COVID-19 vaccine.

The chain combines TRBV18 with TRBJ2-7; D gene uncertain. CDR3 length: 15 amino acids. Germline V CDR1 and CDR2: KGHSH, LQKENI. Trimming pared 3 bases from V and 3 bases from J, leaving 15 bases between. CDR3: CASSPMDSSLYEQYF. Here the CDR3 DNA reads TGTGCCAGCTCACCTATGGATAGTTCCCTCTACGAGCAGTACTTC.

The rearrangement uses TRBV7-9 and TRBJ1-6, with 9 bases lining up with TRBD1. V lost 5 bases and J lost 7; bases outside the gene matches: 12. CDR1 is SEHNR and CDR2 is FQNEAQ in the germline V gene (reference sequence). The CDR3 is 17 residues long. The CDR3 here is CASSTPRAGTGNSPLHF. The CDR3 bases are TGTGCCAGCAGCACCCCCCGAGCGGGGACAGGGAATTCACCCCTCCACTTT.

The J gene is TRBJ1-1, the V gene TRBV28; the D is unclear. With 8 bases removed from V and 4 bases from J, the gap between germline ends came to 11 bases. In germline, CDR1 is MDHEN, CDR2 SYDVKM. This CDR3 comprises 12 residues. The CDR3 DNA reads as TGTGCCAGCGGTGGGCTTGGCACTGAAGCTTTCTTT. Encoded protein: CASGGLGTEAFF.

V usage is TRBV7-2 and J usage is TRBJ2-1; 11 bases are a match to TRBD2. The germline CDR1 and CDR2 sequences are SGHTA and FQGNSA. The CDR3 spans 15 residues. V dropped 2 bases and J dropped 5; count of bases not matched to a gene: 2. The CDR3 protein is CASSLLAGGHNEQFF. CDR3 bases: TGTGCCAGCAGCTTACTAGCGGGGGGTCACAATGAGCAGTTCTTC.

A remark on this clone: The junction and the germline gene differ at one end; a read error may be behind it. The chain couples TRBV7-2 to TRBJ2-7; 13 nucleotides line up with TRBD2. This CDR3 spans 14 amino acids. Germline CDR1 and CDR2: SGHTA and FQGNSA. DNA for the CDR3: TGTGCCAGCAGCCCTCAACTAGCGGGAGGGCCAATTCTGTTC. Amino acid sequence: CASSPQLAGGPILF.

This sequence joins TRBV7-2 and TRBJ2-2; 10 bases align to TRBD2. V trimming: 9 bases; J trimming: 2 bases; junction bases outside the gene matches: 3. Germline V gene data show CDR1 as SGHTA and CDR2 as FQGNSA. The CDR3 spans 14 residues. CDR3 sequence: CASKRGGNTGELFF. CDR3 nucleotides: TGTGCCAGTAAGCGGGGGGGCAACACCGGGGAGCTGTTTTTT. The whole variable domain, remainder taken from reference TRBV7-2 and TRBJ2-2, is GAGVSQSPSNKVTEKGKDVELRCDPISGHTALYWYRQSLGQGLEFLIYFQGNSAPDKSGLPSDRFSAERTGGSVSTLTIQRTQQEDSAVYLCASKRGGNTGELFFGEGSRLTVL.

This clone appeared once. The chain employs TRBV6-5 and TRBJ1-2; no reliable D call. Deletions cut 0 bases from V and 1 base from J, with 9 bases between. CDR3 length: 15 amino acids. Germline V gene data show CDR1 as MNHEY and CDR2 as SVGAGI. The chain's CDR3 is CASSYSKGFNYGYTF. The CDR3 bases are TGTGCCAGCAGTTACTCGAAAGGATTTAACTATGGCTACACCTTC.

This clone occurred once. At one of its ends the junction is not consistent with the germline gene, which may arise from a read error. This CDR3 reads CASNVGADNYGYTF. The CDR3, as DNA: TGTGCCAGCAACGTAGGGGCGGATAACTATGGCTACACCTTC. V gene TRBV9 combines with J gene TRBJ1-2; perhaps TRBD1 as D (5 bases). CDR1 and CDR2 (germline): SGDLS, YYNGEE. This CDR3 is built from 14 residues.